This T cell receptor beta chain was identified in a study of cytomegalovirus exposure and HLA in healthy donors. Germline CDR1 and CDR2: KGHSH and LQKENI. V was clipped by 2 bases and J by 3 bases, with 10 bases between them. The CDR3 covers 14 residues. Use of 60 Vbeta and 13 Jbeta primers characterized the PCR. Method: immunoSEQ multiplex PCR; TCRdb's copy keeps in-frame clones and lacks some. This sample carries approximately 90,000 clones, under 80% of them seen once, and the ten largest clones take 1.4%. This TCR derives from a male donor in good health and CMV-seronegative. Sequencing used PBMCs. The rearrangement uses TRBV18 and TRBJ1-1; D is perhaps TRBD1 (5 bases). This CDR3 is CASSPDREYTEAFF. The CDR3 DNA follows: TGTGCCAGCTCACCAGACAGAGAGTACACTGAAGCTTTCTTT.